The subject of this entry is one T cell receptor (beta chain). The target antigen is unknown. This sample was taken from a study of T cell responses to AZD1222 COVID-19 vaccine. Broader study findings: Two doses of AZD1222 preceded a rise in Spike-specific TCR breadth and depth.

This CDR3 contains 12 residues. CDR1 and CDR2 (germline): GTSNPN, SVGIG (reference sequence). V gave up 5 bases and J gave up 0 bases, with 5 bases separating them. Assay: immunoSEQ multiplex PCR; the TCRdb copy retains only in-frame clones and omits some. This table has around 140,000 clones, about nine tenths appearing once. This TCR was sampled from an adult in good health. The source material was peripheral blood, sampled on day 0 of AZD1222 vaccination. The chain couples TRBV30 to TRBJ2-1; D remains unclear. The CDR3 loop is CAWVYSYNEQFF. The CDR3 nucleotides read TGTGCCTGGGTCTACTCCTACAATGAGCAGTTCTTC.